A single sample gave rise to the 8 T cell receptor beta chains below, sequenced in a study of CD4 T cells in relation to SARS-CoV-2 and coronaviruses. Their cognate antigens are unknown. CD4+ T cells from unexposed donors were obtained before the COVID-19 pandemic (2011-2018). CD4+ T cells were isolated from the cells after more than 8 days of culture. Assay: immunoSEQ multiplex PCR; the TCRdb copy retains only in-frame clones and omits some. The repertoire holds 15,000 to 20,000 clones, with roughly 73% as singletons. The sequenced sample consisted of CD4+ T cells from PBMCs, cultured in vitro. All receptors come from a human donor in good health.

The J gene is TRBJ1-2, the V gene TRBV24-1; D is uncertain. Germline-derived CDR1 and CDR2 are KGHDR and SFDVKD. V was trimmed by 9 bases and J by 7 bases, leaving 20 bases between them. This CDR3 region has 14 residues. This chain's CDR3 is CATHSGVSEAGYTF. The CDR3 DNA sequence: TGTGCCACCCACTCAGGAGTATCGGAAGCTGGCTACACCTTC.

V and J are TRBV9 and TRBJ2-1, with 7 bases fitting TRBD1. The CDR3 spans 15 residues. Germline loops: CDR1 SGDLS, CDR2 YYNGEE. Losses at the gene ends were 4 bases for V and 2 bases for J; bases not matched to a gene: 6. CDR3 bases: TGTGCCAGCAGCAGCCGGGACAGAACCTACAATGAGCAGTTCTTC. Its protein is CASSSRDRTYNEQFF.

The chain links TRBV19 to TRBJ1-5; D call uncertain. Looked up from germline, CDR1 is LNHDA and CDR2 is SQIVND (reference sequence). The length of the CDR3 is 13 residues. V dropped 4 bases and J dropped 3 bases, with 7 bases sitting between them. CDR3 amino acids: CASSKADNQPQHF. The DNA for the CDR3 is TGTGCCAGTAGTAAGGCAGACAATCAGCCCCAGCATTTT.

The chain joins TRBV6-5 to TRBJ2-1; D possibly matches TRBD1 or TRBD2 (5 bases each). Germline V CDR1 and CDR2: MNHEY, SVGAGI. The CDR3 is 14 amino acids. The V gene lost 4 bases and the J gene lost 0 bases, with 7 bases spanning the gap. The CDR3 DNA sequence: TGTGCCAGCAGTTCCGGGACCTCCTACAATGAGCAGTTCTTC. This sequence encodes CASSSGTSYNEQFF.

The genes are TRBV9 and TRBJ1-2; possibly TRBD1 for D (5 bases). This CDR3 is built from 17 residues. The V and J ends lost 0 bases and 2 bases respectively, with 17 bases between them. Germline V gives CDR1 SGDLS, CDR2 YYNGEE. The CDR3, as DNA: TGTGCCAGCAGCGTAGTTTCCCTGGGACGGACCAACTATGGCTACACCTTC. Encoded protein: CASSVVSLGRTNYGYTF.

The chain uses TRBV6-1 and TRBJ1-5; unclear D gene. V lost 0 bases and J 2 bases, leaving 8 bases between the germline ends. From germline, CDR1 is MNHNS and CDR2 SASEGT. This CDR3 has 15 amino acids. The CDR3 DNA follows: TGTGCCAGCAGTGAAGCATCCAGCCGCAATCAGCCCCAGCATTTT. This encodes CASSEASSRNQPQHF.

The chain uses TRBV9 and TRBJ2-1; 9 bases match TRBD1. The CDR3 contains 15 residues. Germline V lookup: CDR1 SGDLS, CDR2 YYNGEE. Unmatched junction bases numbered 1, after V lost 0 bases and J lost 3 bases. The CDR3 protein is CASSVGQGVYNEQFF. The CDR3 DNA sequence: TGTGCCAGCAGCGTAGGACAGGGGGTCTACAATGAGCAGTTCTTC. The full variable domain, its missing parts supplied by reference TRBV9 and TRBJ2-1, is DSGVTQTPKHLITATGQRVTLRCSPRSGDLSVYWYQQSLDQGLQFLIQYYNGEERAKGNILERFSAQQFPDLHSELNLSSLELGDSALYFCASSVGQGVYNEQFFGPGTRLTVL.

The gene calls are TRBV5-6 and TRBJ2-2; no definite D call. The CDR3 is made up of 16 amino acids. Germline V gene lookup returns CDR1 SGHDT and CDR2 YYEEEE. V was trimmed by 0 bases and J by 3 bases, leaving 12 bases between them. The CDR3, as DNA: TGTGCCAGCAGCTTGGCGGTGGACGGGTACACCGGGGAGCTGTTTTTT. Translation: CASSLAVDGYTGELFF.